Below are 19 T cell receptor beta chains sequenced from a single sample in a study of T cell responses to AZD1222 COVID-19 vaccine (dated by TCRdb to the early 2020s). Receptor libraries were prepared by the immunoSEQ multiplex PCR assay. As stored in TCRdb, this immuneACCESS dataset retains in-frame rearrangements with V and J assigned. A fraction of the clones does not appear; measured against another copy, unresolved V genes explain less than half of the discrepancy, and the remainder lacks a known reason. The sample records approximately 120,000 clones, 89% of which are singletons. The ten largest clonotypes hold roughly a tenth of the sample. The time point label here, explained by the study, means: about 28 days (+/-7) after the second vaccine dose. The specimen was peripheral blood, collected 28 days after the second AZD1222 dose. These receptors were collected from an adult who received the AZD1222 COVID-19 vaccine.

This chain joins TRBV12-3 or TRBV12-4 and TRBJ2-7; the D is unclear. Trimming took 3 bases from V and 4 from J, leaving 4 bases between them. The CDR3 runs to 11 residues. Here the CDR3 reads CASSFGYEQYF. CDR3 nucleotides: TGTGCCAGCAGTTTTGGATACGAGCAGTACTTC.

This sequence joins TRBV11-2 and TRBJ1-2; D is possibly TRBD1 (6 bases). The CDR3 spans 17 residues. Germline loops: CDR1 SGHAT, CDR2 FQNNGV. Deletions cut 0 bases from V and 4 bases from J, with 18 bases between. CDR3 residues: CASSLDAVGGVLYGYTF. CDR3 bases: TGTGCCAGCAGCTTAGACGCCGTCGGGGGCGTACTCTATGGCTACACCTTC. The full variable domain, with the rest looked up from reference TRBV11-2 and TRBJ1-2, is EAGVAQSPRYKIIEKRQSVAFWCNPISGHATLYWYQQILGQGPKLLIQFQNNGVVDDSQLPKDRFSAERLKGVDSTLKIQPAKLEDSAVYLCASSLDAVGGVLYGYTFGSGTRLTVV.

The chain employs TRBV7-3 and TRBJ1-1; D gene uncertain. CDR1 SGHTA and CDR2 FQGTGA come from the germline V gene. Between the trimmed V and J ends, which lost 0 bases and 7 bases, there was a span of 9 bases. This CDR3 comprises 13 residues. CDR3 protein: CASSLTSVNEAFF. DNA for the CDR3: TGTGCCAGCAGCTTAACGAGCGTGAATGAAGCTTTCTTT.

The genes are TRBV6-4 and TRBJ1-5; TRBD1 matches at 7 bases. The germline gives CDR1 MRHNA, CDR2 SNTAGT. V lost 3 bases to trimming and J lost 8 bases; unmatched junction nucleotides: 4. CDR3 length: 13 residues. CDR3 coding DNA: TGTGCCAGCAGTGAGCAGGGGGGCAAGCCCCAGCATTTT. As protein: CASSEQGGKPQHF.

The chain employs TRBV18 and TRBJ2-7, with D perhaps matching TRBD1 (6 bases). From germline, CDR1 is KGHSH and CDR2 LQKENI. This CDR3 is built from 14 residues. V was clipped by 6 bases and J by 3 bases, with 15 bases between them. CDR3 sequence reads: CASSLPGTFYEQYF. As DNA, the CDR3 is TGTGCCAGCTCCCTTCCCGGGACATTCTACGAGCAGTACTTC.

The V call is TRBV5-1, the J call TRBJ1-1, with D perhaps matching TRBD1 (6 bases). The V end was cut by 1 base, the J end by 2 bases, with 9 bases between. This CDR3 region has 14 residues. From germline, CDR1 is SGHRS and CDR2 YFSETQ. CDR3 sequence: CASSLWTDNTEAFF. CDR3 bases: TGCGCCAGCAGCTTGTGGACAGACAACACTGAAGCTTTCTTT.

This chain joins TRBV18 and TRBJ2-5, with D possibly TRBD1 on 5 matching bases. With 2 bases removed from V and 4 bases from J, the gap between germline ends came to 8 bases. The germline gives CDR1 KGHSH, CDR2 LQKENI. The CDR3 runs 13 residues. CDR3 region: CASSPAGIETQYF. CDR3 sequence (DNA): TGTGCCAGCTCACCAGCAGGGATAGAGACCCAGTACTTC.

This chain uses TRBV5-1 with TRBJ1-1; the match to TRBD1 covers 11 bases. Germline assignment: CDR1 SGHRS and CDR2 YFSETQ. This CDR3 is 12 amino acids long. With 4 bases clipped from V and 11 bases from J, the junction kept 4 bases outside the gene matches. The CDR3 reads CASSLGQGAAFF. The CDR3 bases are TGCGCCAGCAGCCTCGGACAGGGGGCGGCTTTCTTT.

The V and J genes are TRBV12-3 or TRBV12-4 and TRBJ1-2; D perhaps matches TRBD1 (6 bases). The CDR3 is 12 amino acids. The V and J ends lost 5 bases and 5 bases respectively, with 9 bases between them. CDR3 loop: CASSDQGYGYTF. The CDR3 DNA reads as TGTGCCAGCAGTGACCAGGGGTATGGCTACACCTTC.

The CDR3, as DNA: TGTGCCAGCAGTTTATTCAGCAGGGGGACAGGGGCTCGAAAACTGTTTTTT. This sequence encodes CASSLFSRGTGARKLFF. The rearrangement joins TRBV27 to TRBJ1-4; 10 positions agree with TRBD1. V was pared by 1 base and J by 10 bases, with 12 bases of the junction left unmatched. The germline V gene encodes CDR1 MNHEY and CDR2 SMNVEV (reference sequence). This CDR3 comprises 17 residues.

The rearrangement links TRBV10-2 to TRBJ2-1, with TRBD2 matching 11 bases. Germline assignment: CDR1 WSHSY and CDR2 SAAADI. Trimming cost V 6 bases and J 7 bases; bases outside gene matches: 5. The CDR3 consists of 14 residues. The CDR3 nucleotides read TGCGCCAGCAGGGCACCTAGCGGGGGGAATGAGCAGTTCTTC. Translating it yields CASRAPSGGNEQFF.

The genes are TRBV15 and TRBJ1-2; the D is unclear. Per germline, CDR1 LNHNV and CDR2 YYDKDF (reference sequence). The CDR3 consists of 14 residues. The V end lost 0 bases, the J end lost 5 bases, and 10 bases lay between the germline ends. In DNA, the CDR3 is TGTGCCACCAGCAGAGATTTAGCGATATATGGCTACACCTTC. Translated: CATSRDLAIYGYTF.

CDR3 sequence (DNA): TGTGCCAGTAGTATTAGCACGGATACTGAAGCTTTCTTT. Its protein is CASSISTDTEAFF. V is TRBV19 and J is TRBJ1-1; no definite D call. Germline loops: CDR1 LNHDA, CDR2 SQIVND (reference sequence). The CDR3 is made up of 13 amino acids. V lost 3 bases and J lost 5, with 10 bases in between.

This clone has just one count. CDR3 region: CASSPGGAVSSYNSPLHF. The CDR3 DNA reads as TGTGCCAGCAGCCCGGGAGGGGCGGTGAGCTCCTATAATTCACCCCTCCACTTT. V usage is TRBV5-5 and J usage is TRBJ1-6; TRBD1 is a possible D gene (5 bases). CDR3 length: 18 amino acids. V lost 4 bases and J 0 bases, leaving 17 bases between the germline ends. The germline V gene has CDR1 SGHKS and CDR2 YYEKEE (reference sequence).

This chain joins TRBV6-5 and TRBJ2-7; possibly TRBD1 for D (6 bases). V was cut by 5 bases and J by 1 base, with 12 bases left in between. There are 14 residues in the CDR3. The germline V gene has CDR1 MNHEY and CDR2 SVGAGI. The CDR3 nucleotides read TGTGCCAGCAGTCCTATGGGGGCGTCCTACGAGCAGTACTTC. Amino acid sequence: CASSPMGASYEQYF.

This chain joins TRBV10-3 and TRBJ2-7, with D perhaps TRBD2 (7 bases). The CDR3 runs to 15 residues. With 5 bases removed from V and 4 bases from J, the gap between germline ends came to 18 bases. Germline-derived CDR1 and CDR2 are ENHRY and SYGVKD. The CDR3 DNA is TGTGCCATCAGTCCTACGGGGGGCGCCAAGTACGAGCAGTACTTC. This translates into CAISPTGGAKYEQYF.

J is TRBJ2-7 and V is TRBV5-1; D unclear. The V end was cut by 0 bases, the J end by 2 bases, with 12 bases between. Germline CDR1 reads SGHRS; CDR2 reads YFSETQ. The CDR3 is 15 amino acids. This chain's CDR3 is CASSLGRTKAYEQYF. In DNA form, the CDR3 reads TGCGCCAGCAGCTTGGGCAGGACCAAAGCCTACGAGCAGTACTTC.

The V call is TRBV30, the J call TRBJ2-1, with TRBD2 matching 10 bases. The V gene's germline CDR1 is GTSNPN and CDR2 SVGIG (reference sequence). The length of the CDR3 is 19 residues. After removal of 2 bases from V and 7 bases from J, the junction contained 20 bases not matched to a gene. The CDR3 region is CAWSLPTPSGGARGNEQFF. CDR3 sequence (DNA): TGTGCCTGGAGTCTCCCGACCCCAAGCGGGGGGGCCCGGGGAAATGAGCAGTTCTTC. Full variable domain (outside the CDR3, taken from reference TRBV30 and TRBJ2-1): SQTIHQWPATLVQPVGSPLSLECTVEGTSNPNLYWYRQAAGRGLQLLFYSVGIGQISSEVPQNLSASRPQDRQFILSSKKLLLSDSGFYLCAWSLPTPSGGARGNEQFFGPGTRLTVL.

This chain uses TRBV9 with TRBJ2-5; 14 bases align to TRBD2. Looked up from germline, CDR1 is SGDLS and CDR2 is YYNGEE. V was clipped by 3 bases and J by 1 base; unmatched bases: 2. This CDR3 contains 16 residues. As DNA, the CDR3 is TGTGCCAGCAGCGGGACTAGCGGGGGGTCCCAAGAGACCCAGTACTTC. It specifies CASSGTSGGSQETQYF.